This TCR beta chain was recorded in a study of T cells after yellow fever vaccination. General observations from the study: The secondary response was weaker but peaked faster, day 5 versus 15. A small proportion of clonotypes was detected in both the CD4 and CD8 compartments. Most primary-vaccination clones reappeared after the booster (approximately 95% CD4, 85% to 90% CD8).

Of note for this clonotype: Its antigen is not identified.

The germline V and J ends were trimmed by 5 bases and 1 base, with 15 bases remaining between them. CDR1 is SGHRS, CDR2 YFSETQ, per germline. CDR3 length: 15 residues. A process of 5'RACE template switching, which added a universal primer site and UMIs, was used to make TCR cDNA. Each CDR3 protein is one row after TCRdb ran MiXCR on the 5' RACE reads. Among about 580,000 distinct CDR3 sequences listed, roughly a sixth were seen once. The material sequenced was PBMCs, taken about 5 days after the first yellow fever vaccination. The chain is built from TRBV5-1 and TRBJ1-1; D possibly corresponds to TRBD1 (5 bases). This clonotype originated in a man in his late teens or twenties who received the YFV17D yellow fever vaccine. The CDR3 spells CASRPHRTTNTEAFF. DNA for the CDR3: TGCGCCAGCAGGCCTCACAGGACTACGAACACTGAAGCTTTCTTT.